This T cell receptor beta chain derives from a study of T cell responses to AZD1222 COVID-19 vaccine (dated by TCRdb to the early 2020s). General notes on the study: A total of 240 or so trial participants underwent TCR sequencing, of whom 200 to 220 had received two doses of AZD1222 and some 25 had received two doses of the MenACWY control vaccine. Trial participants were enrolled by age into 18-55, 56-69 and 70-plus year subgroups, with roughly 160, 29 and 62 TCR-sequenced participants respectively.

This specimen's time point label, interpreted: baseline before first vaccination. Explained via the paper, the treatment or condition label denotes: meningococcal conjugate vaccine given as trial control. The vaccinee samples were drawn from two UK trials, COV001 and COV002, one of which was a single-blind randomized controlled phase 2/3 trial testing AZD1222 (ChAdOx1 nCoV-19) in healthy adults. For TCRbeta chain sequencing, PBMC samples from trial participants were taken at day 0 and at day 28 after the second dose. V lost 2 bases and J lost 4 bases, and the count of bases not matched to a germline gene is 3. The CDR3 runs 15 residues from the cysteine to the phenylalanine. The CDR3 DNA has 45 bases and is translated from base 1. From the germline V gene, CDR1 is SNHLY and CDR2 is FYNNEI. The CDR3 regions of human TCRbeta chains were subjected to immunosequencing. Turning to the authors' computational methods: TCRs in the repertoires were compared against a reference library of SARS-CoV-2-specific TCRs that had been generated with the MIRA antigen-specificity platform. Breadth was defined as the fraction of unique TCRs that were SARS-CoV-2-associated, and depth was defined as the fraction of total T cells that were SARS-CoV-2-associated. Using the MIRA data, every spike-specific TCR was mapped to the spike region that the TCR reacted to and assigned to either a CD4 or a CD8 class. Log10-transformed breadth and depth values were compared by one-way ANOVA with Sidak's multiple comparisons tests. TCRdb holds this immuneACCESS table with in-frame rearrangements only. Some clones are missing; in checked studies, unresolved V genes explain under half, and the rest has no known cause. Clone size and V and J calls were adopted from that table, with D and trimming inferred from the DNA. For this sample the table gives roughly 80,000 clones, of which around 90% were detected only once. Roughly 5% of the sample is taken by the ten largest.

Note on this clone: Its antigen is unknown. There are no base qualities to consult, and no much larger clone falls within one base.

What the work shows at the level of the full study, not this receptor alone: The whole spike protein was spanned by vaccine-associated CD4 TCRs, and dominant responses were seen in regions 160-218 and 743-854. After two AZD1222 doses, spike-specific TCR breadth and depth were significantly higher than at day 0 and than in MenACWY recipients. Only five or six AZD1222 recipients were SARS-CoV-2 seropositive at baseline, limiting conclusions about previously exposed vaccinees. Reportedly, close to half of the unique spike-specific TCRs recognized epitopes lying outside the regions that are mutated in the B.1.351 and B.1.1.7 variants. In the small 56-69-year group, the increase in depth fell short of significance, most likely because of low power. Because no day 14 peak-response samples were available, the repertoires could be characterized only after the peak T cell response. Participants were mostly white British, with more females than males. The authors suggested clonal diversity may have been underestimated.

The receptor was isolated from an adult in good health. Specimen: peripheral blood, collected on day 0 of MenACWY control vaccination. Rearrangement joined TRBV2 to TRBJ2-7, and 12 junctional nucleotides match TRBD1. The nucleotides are TGTGCCAGCAGTGAATGGGGACAGGGGGCTTACGAGCAGTACTTC. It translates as CASSEWGQGAYEQYF.